Listed below are T cell receptor beta chains from one sample, sequenced in a study of blood T cell repertoires in COVID-19. Sequenced by immunoSEQ multiplex PCR; TCRdb stores in-frame clones only, minus some. The sample holds some 250,000 clones, 80% to 90% seen once. Sequenced sample: PBMCs or T cells enriched from blood (not recorded which). The source is a man aged 40-55 years who had recovered from COVID-19. Both conserved end residues are part of each CDR3. A D gene is named only where the DNA matches it firmly. The listing skips clone size in some rows; elsewhere it reads once, few, many or a size class.

d_gene: TRBD1
j_gene: TRBJ1-1
v_gene: TRBV6-6
abundance: -
CDR3aa: CASSPRQGLNTEAFF
CDR3nt: TGTGCCAGCAGTCCACGACAGGGCTTGAACACTGAAGCTTTCTTT

d_gene: -
j_gene: TRBJ2-7
v_gene: TRBV5-1
abundance: -
CDR3aa: CASSHRRLDSYEQYF
CDR3nt: TGCGCCAGCAGCCACCGGAGGCTCGACTCCTACGAGCAGTACTTC

d_gene: -
j_gene: TRBJ2-1
v_gene: TRBV2
abundance: few
CDR3aa: CASRGGSSYNEQFF
CDR3nt: TGTGCCAGCAGGGGGGGTAGCTCCTACAATGAGCAGTTCTTC

d_gene: TRBD2
j_gene: TRBJ2-7
v_gene: TRBV5-4
abundance: -
CDR3aa: CASSPPSGGSYEQYF
CDR3nt: TGTGCCAGCAGCCCCCCTAGCGGGGGCTCCTACGAGCAGTACTTC

d_gene: TRBD1
j_gene: TRBJ1-2
v_gene: TRBV5-1
abundance: -
CDR3aa: CASSLSPGQGLSGYTF
CDR3nt: TGCGCCAGCAGCTTGTCCCCGGGACAGGGGTTGAGTGGCTACACCTTC

d_gene: TRBD2
j_gene: TRBJ2-7
v_gene: TRBV12-3/TRBV12-4
abundance: -
CDR3aa: CASSSGLVGSEYF
CDR3nt: TGTGCCAGCAGTTCCGGACTAGTGGGGAGTGAGTACTTC

d_gene: -
j_gene: TRBJ1-5
v_gene: TRBV5-1
abundance: -
CDR3aa: CASSTQGGNQPQHF
CDR3nt: TGCGCCAGCAGCACACAGGGCGGCAATCAGCCCCAGCATTTT

d_gene: -
j_gene: TRBJ2-3
v_gene: TRBV7-2
abundance: -
CDR3aa: CASSLGAVSGYTDTQYF
CDR3nt: TGTGCCAGCAGCTTAGGGGCGGTGTCGGGATACACAGATACGCAGTATTTT

d_gene: -
j_gene: TRBJ2-1
v_gene: TRBV14
abundance: -
CDR3aa: CASSQERRPSGAYNYNEQFF
CDR3nt: TGTGCCAGCAGCCAAGAGAGACGGCCGAGCGGAGCCTACAACTACAATGAGCAGTTCTTC

d_gene: TRBD1
j_gene: TRBJ1-1
v_gene: TRBV11-3
abundance: -
CDR3aa: CASSLYGTGTNTEAFF
CDR3nt: TGTGCCAGCAGCTTATACGGGACAGGTACTAACACTGAAGCTTTCTTT

d_gene: -
j_gene: TRBJ1-6
v_gene: TRBV12-3/TRBV12-4
abundance: -
CDR3aa: CASSFSGNSPLHF
CDR3nt: TGTGCCAGCAGTTTTTCGGGGAATTCACCCCTCCACTTT

d_gene: TRBD1
j_gene: TRBJ2-1
v_gene: TRBV11-1
abundance: -
CDR3aa: CASSSHRGHEQFF
CDR3nt: TGTGCCAGCAGCTCGCACAGGGGGCATGAACAGTTCTTC

d_gene: -
j_gene: TRBJ2-3
v_gene: TRBV6-4
abundance: -
CDR3aa: CASSDRQATDTQYF
CDR3nt: TGTGCCAGCAGTGACCGGCAGGCCACAGATACGCAGTATTTT

d_gene: TRBD2
j_gene: TRBJ2-2
v_gene: TRBV10-3
abundance: -
CDR3aa: CAIRWEGKPGAGELFF
CDR3nt: TGTGCCATCAGGTGGGAGGGAAAACCTGGTGCCGGGGAGCTGTTTTTT

d_gene: TRBD1
j_gene: TRBJ1-2
v_gene: TRBV5-1
abundance: -
CDR3aa: CASSSVRGDSEGGYTF
CDR3nt: TGCGCCAGCAGCTCCGTGAGGGGGGACAGCGAAGGTGGCTACACCTTC

d_gene: -
j_gene: TRBJ2-2
v_gene: TRBV29-1
abundance: -
CDR3aa: CSVLTLIAGGELFF
CDR3nt: TGCAGCGTTTTAACCCTTATCGCCGGCGGGGAGCTGTTTTTT

d_gene: -
j_gene: TRBJ2-7
v_gene: TRBV20-1
abundance: -
CDR3aa: CSASFAGGYEQYF
CDR3nt: TGCAGTGCTAGTTTCGCGGGTGGTTACGAGCAGTACTTC

d_gene: -
j_gene: TRBJ2-2
v_gene: TRBV4-1
abundance: -
CDR3aa: CASSQRDTIMNTGELFF
CDR3nt: TGCGCCAGCAGCCAAAGAGACACAATTATGAACACCGGGGAGCTGTTTTTT

d_gene: -
j_gene: TRBJ1-6
v_gene: TRBV29-1
abundance: -
CDR3aa: CSAGQRNSPLHF
CDR3nt: TGCAGCGCCGGACAGAGGAATTCACCCCTCCACTTT

d_gene: TRBD2
j_gene: TRBJ2-2
v_gene: TRBV6-5
abundance: -
CDR3aa: CASSLAGGAGELFF
CDR3nt: TGTGCCAGCAGTTTAGCGGGAGGTGCCGGGGAGCTGTTTTTT

d_gene: -
j_gene: TRBJ2-5
v_gene: TRBV6-5
abundance: -
CDR3aa: CASSTTGQETQYF
CDR3nt: TGTGCCAGCAGTACGACAGGCCAAGAGACCCAGTACTTC

d_gene: -
j_gene: TRBJ1-2
v_gene: TRBV6-6
abundance: -
CDR3aa: CASSYGGRSLNGYTF
CDR3nt: TGTGCCAGCAGTTACGGGGGCCGCTCGTTAAATGGCTACACCTTC